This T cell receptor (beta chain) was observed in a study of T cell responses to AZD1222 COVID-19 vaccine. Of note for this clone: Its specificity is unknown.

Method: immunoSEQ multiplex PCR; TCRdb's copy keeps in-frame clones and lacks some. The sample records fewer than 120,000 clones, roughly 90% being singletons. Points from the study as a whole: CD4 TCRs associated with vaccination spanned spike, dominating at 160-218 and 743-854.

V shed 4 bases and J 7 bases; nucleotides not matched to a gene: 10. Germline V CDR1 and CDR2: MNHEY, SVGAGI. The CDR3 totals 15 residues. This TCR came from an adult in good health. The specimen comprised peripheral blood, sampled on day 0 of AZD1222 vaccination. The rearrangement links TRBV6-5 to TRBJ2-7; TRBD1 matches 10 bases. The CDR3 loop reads CASSLRDRGHQEQYF. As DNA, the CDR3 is TGTGCCAGCAGTTTAAGGGACAGGGGTCACCAGGAGCAGTACTTC.